This T cell receptor beta chain originates from a study of CD8 T cells in Susac syndrome. Unmatched junction bases numbered 10, after V lost 7 bases and J lost 7 bases. This CDR3 is built from 14 residues. This clonotype was picked up one time. Random hexamers primed reverse transcription of about 0.45 to 1 ug RNA. One entry per CDR3 protein, called by TCRdb with MiXCR from the immunoSEQ multiplex PCR reads. The sample shows some 120,000 distinct CDR3 sequences, roughly 94% of them seen only once. The receptor comes from a human donor in good health. Sequencing used CD4+ T cells from PBMCs. The V gene is TRBV12-3 or TRBV12-4, the J gene TRBJ1-2, with 9 nucleotides matching TRBD1. CDR3 nucleotide sequence: TGTGCCAGCACCGAAACAGGGGGCGTCGGTGGCTACACCTTC. This sequence encodes CASTETGGVGGYTF.